A selection of T cell receptor beta chains follows, all from one sample in a study of blood T cells in healthy people across ages. TCRdb re-derived calls from the 5' RACE reads in MiXCR, one entry per CDR3 protein. The data show hundreds of thousands of distinct CDR3 sequences, approximately 49% seen once. Material: blood. Source of these receptors: a woman aged 60-70 years in good health. The CDR3 runs from the conserved cysteine through the conserved F or W. D genes are given only for firm matches. Some rows have no size entry. The others give once, few or many, or a class for an expanded clone.

v_gene: TRBV27
j_gene: TRBJ2-6
d_gene: NA
abundance: NA
CDR3nt: TGTGCCAGCAAACGGATAGAAGCTGGGGCCAACGTCCTGACTTTC
CDR3aa: CASKRIEAGANVLTF

v_gene: TRBV7-3
j_gene: TRBJ2-1
d_gene: TRBD2
abundance: few
CDR3nt: TGTGCCAGCAGCTTAGAGGGACTAGCGGGAGGTATTGAGCAGTTCTTC
CDR3aa: CASSLEGLAGGIEQFF

v_gene: TRBV5-4
j_gene: TRBJ1-2
d_gene: NA
abundance: NA
CDR3nt: TGTGCCAGCAGCTTCAATTCTAACTATGGCTACACCTTC
CDR3aa: CASSFNSNYGYTF

v_gene: TRBV10-3
j_gene: TRBJ2-1
d_gene: NA
abundance: NA
CDR3nt: NA
CDR3aa: CASSVGQGNERFF

v_gene: TRBV10-3
j_gene: TRBJ2-1
d_gene: NA
abundance: NA
CDR3nt: TGTGCCATCAGTGGTGGAGGGGGGAGTAAATCCTACAATGAGCAGTTCTTC
CDR3aa: CAISGGGGSKSYNEQFF

v_gene: TRBV7-9
j_gene: TRBJ2-7
d_gene: TRBD1
abundance: NA
CDR3nt: TGTGCCAGCAGCTCAAACCGGGACAGGGACAACGAGCAGTACTTC
CDR3aa: CASSSNRDRDNEQYF

v_gene: TRBV4-3
j_gene: TRBJ1-2
d_gene: NA
abundance: NA
CDR3nt: TGCGCCAGCAGCCAAGACATGGGGTTAGGCGGCTACACCTTC
CDR3aa: CASSQDMGLGGYTF

v_gene: TRBV5-1
j_gene: TRBJ2-3
d_gene: NA
abundance: NA
CDR3nt: TGCGCCAGCGGCTCGGAGGGCAGCACAGATACGCAGTATTTT
CDR3aa: CASGSEGSTDTQYF

v_gene: TRBV20-1
j_gene: TRBJ1-1
d_gene: NA
abundance: NA
CDR3nt: TGCAGTGCTAGCGTTCAGGGCCCTGAAGCTTTCTTT
CDR3aa: CSASVQGPEAFF

v_gene: TRBV20-1
j_gene: TRBJ1-2
d_gene: TRBD1
abundance: NA
CDR3nt: TGCAGTGCTAGTTTCACCGGGACAGGGAAGTCTGGTGGCTACACCTTC
CDR3aa: CSASFTGTGKSGGYTF

v_gene: TRBV7-2
j_gene: TRBJ2-3
d_gene: TRBD2
abundance: NA
CDR3nt: TGTGCCAGCAGCTACCGGACTAGCGGGACCTATACGCAGTATTTT
CDR3aa: CASSYRTSGTYTQYF

v_gene: TRBV18
j_gene: TRBJ2-6
d_gene: NA
abundance: many
CDR3nt: TGTGCCAGCAGCCCCCCGTCTGGGGCCAACGTCCTGACTTTC
CDR3aa: CASSPPSGANVLTF

v_gene: TRBV3-1
j_gene: TRBJ2-4
d_gene: TRBD2
abundance: NA
CDR3nt: TGTGCCAGCAGCCAATTGCGGGAGGGGTCCCTAGCCAAAAACATTCAGTACTTC
CDR3aa: CASSQLREGSLAKNIQYF

v_gene: TRBV28
j_gene: TRBJ2-3
d_gene: NA
abundance: few
CDR3nt: TGTGCCAGCAGTTTATTAGGGCTAGAGGTTGACACAGATACGCAGTATTTT
CDR3aa: CASSLLGLEVDTDTQYF

v_gene: TRBV25-1
j_gene: TRBJ1-1
d_gene: NA
abundance: NA
CDR3nt: TGTGCCAGCCGGTGGACAGCGGACACTGAAGCTTTCTTT
CDR3aa: CASRWTADTEAFF